The entry below describes one T cell receptor (beta chain). This entry comes from a study of early T cells in non-severe SARS-CoV-2 infection. Study details: Bulk RNA isolated from unsorted whole blood underwent sequencing; chains were not paired.

Molecules of cDNA were individually given unique molecular identifiers that were attached to them. Each CDR3 protein is one row after TCRdb ran MiXCR on the 5' RACE reads. Among about 32,000 distinct CDR3 sequences listed, approximately 5.6% were seen once. This CDR3 region has 11 residues. With 8 bases removed from V and 2 bases from J, the gap between germline ends came to 6 bases. CDR1 and CDR2 (germline): SGHVS, FQNEAQ. This receptor was taken from an adult who was a healthcare worker with PCR-confirmed SARS-CoV-2 infection or an uninfected control (not recorded which). The sample comprised whole blood. The chain combines TRBV7-8 with TRBJ2-5; D is ambiguous. The CDR3 reads CASRVQETQYF. CDR3 sequence (DNA): TGTGCCAGCCGTGTGCAAGAGACCCAGTACTTC. Using reference TRBV7-8 and TRBJ2-5 for the parts outside the CDR3, the full variable domain is GAGVSQSPRYKVAKRGQDVALRCDPISGHVSLFWYQQALGQGPEFLTYFQNEAQLDKSGLPSDRFFAERPEGSVSTLKIQRTQQEDSAVYLCASRVQETQYFGPGTRLLVL.